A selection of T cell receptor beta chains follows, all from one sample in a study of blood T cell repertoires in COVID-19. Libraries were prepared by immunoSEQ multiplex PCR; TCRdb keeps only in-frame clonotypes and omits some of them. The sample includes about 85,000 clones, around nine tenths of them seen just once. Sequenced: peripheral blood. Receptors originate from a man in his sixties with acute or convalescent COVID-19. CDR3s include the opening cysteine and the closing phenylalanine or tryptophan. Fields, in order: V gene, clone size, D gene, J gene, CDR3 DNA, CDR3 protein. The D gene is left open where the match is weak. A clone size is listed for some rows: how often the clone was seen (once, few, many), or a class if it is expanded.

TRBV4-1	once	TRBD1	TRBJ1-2	TGCGCCAGCAGCCACCTGGACAGGGCTTCAGGCTACACCTTC	CASSHLDRASGYTF
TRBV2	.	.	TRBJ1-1	TGTGCCAGGCGAGAGAACACTGAAGCTTTCTTT	CARRENTEAFF
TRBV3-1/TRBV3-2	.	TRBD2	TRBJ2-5	TGTGCCAGCAGCCAAGCTTCGAGAGGGAGGACTAGCGGGGGTCAAGAGACCCAGTACTTC	CASSQASRGRTSGGQETQYF
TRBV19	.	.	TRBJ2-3	TGTGCCAGTAGTCTCGAGCGGTTCACAGATACGCAGTATTTT	CASSLERFTDTQYF
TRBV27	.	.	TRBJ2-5	TGTGCCAGCAGCCCAACAGGGTTCGGAGAGACCCAGTACTTC	CASSPTGFGETQYF
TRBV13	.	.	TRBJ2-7	TGTGCCAGCAGCTCGGTGGGCAAACAGTACGAGCAGTACTTC	CASSSVGKQYEQYF
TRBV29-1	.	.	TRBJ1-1	TGCAGCGTAGACAGCTTGAACACTGAAGCTTTCTTT	CSVDSLNTEAFF
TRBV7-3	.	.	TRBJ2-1	TGTGCCAGCAGCTTAAAGTACAGAAATGAGCAGTTCTTC	CASSLKYRNEQFF
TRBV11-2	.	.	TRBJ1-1	TGTGCCAGCGAACTCCAGGGGGAAGCTTTCTTT	CASELQGEAFF
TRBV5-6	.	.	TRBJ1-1	TGTGCCAGCAGTTCCCAGGGATCGAGTGAAGCTTTCTTT	CASSSQGSSEAFF
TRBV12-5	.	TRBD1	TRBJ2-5	TGTGCTAGTGGTGGCTCCGGGACAGGGTCGCGGGAGACCCAGTACTTC	CASGGSGTGSRETQYF
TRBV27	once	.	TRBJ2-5	TGTGCCAGCAGTTTTTCGACAGAGCAAGAGACCCAGTACTTC	CASSFSTEQETQYF
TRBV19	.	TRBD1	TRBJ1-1	TGTGCCAGTAGTCCCTACGGACAGGGGACGATTGAAGCTTTCTTT	CASSPYGQGTIEAFF
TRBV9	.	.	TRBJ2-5	TGTGCCAGCAGCGCGGACCAAGAGACCCAGTACTTC	CASSADQETQYF
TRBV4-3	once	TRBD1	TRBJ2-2	TGCGCCAGCAGCCCTTCAGGCCCGGGGACAGGGGACACCGGGGAGCTGTTTTTT	CASSPSGPGTGDTGELFF
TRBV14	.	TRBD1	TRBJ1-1	TGTGCCAGCCAGAACAGGGGGCAGAGCACTGAAGCTTTCTTT	CASQNRGQSTEAFF
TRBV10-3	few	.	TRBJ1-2	TGTGCCATCATGGACAGAGGAGCGATGGGCTACACCTTC	CAIMDRGAMGYTF